Below, 24 T cell receptor beta chains from the same sample are listed, as sequenced in a study of T cell responses to AZD1222 COVID-19 vaccine. Assay: immunoSEQ multiplex PCR; the TCRdb copy retains only in-frame clones and omits some. The repertoire holds around 150,000 clones, approximately 94% seen once, with roughly 1.2% in the top ten. Sequenced here: peripheral blood, sampled on day 0 of AZD1222 vaccination. The receptors derive from an adult in good health.

This chain links TRBV5-4 with TRBJ1-1; D is ambiguous. The CDR3 is 15 amino acids. Germline CDR1 is SGHNT and CDR2 is YYREEE (reference sequence). The V gene lost 0 bases and the J gene lost 2 bases, with 11 bases spanning the gap. CDR3 in DNA: TGTGCCAGCAGCTTGGCCGGGAGGGCAAACACTGAAGCTTTCTTT. Encoded protein: CASSLAGRANTEAFF.

The V and J genes are TRBV19 and TRBJ1-1; a weak D match, TRBD1 (5 bases). The V and J ends lost 7 bases and 1 base respectively, with 13 bases between them. CDR1 LNHDA and CDR2 SQIVND come from the germline V gene (reference sequence). The CDR3 extends over 14 amino acids. CDR3 loop: CASTLGQGNTEAFF. The DNA of the CDR3 is TGTGCCAGTACCTTGGGGCAGGGGAACACTGAAGCTTTCTTT.

The genes are TRBV7-3 and TRBJ1-2, with 7 bases fitting TRBD1. CDR3 length: 13 residues. Germline V gene sequence: CDR1 SGHTA, CDR2 FQGTGA. V gave up 5 bases and J gave up 8 bases; unmatched junction bases: 8. CDR3 in amino acids: CASSQRDSEGYTF. Written as DNA, the CDR3 is TGTGCCAGCAGCCAAAGGGACAGTGAGGGCTACACCTTC.

This clone has only one observation. The chain recombines TRBV7-6 with TRBJ2-1; D is unresolved. Germline V lookup: CDR1 SGHVS, CDR2 FNYEAQ. The CDR3 length is 15 residues. Trimming removed 2 bases at V and 7 bases at J, with 15 bases between. The CDR3 reads CASSLNYLPLNEQFF. The CDR3 region has the DNA TGTGCCAGCAGCTTAAATTATCTTCCCCTAAATGAGCAGTTCTTC.

The rearrangement uses TRBV5-5 and TRBJ2-7; tentatively, D is TRBD1 (5 bases). This CDR3 is built from 12 residues. Germline V gene lookup returns CDR1 SGHKS and CDR2 YYEKEE (reference sequence). With 4 bases removed from V and 6 bases from J, the gap between germline ends came to 11 bases. CDR3 DNA: TGTGCCAGCAGCAGGACCCAGGGCGAGCAGTACGTC. Protein product: CASSRTQGEQYV.

The chain carries TRBV10-1 and TRBJ2-7; a weak D match, TRBD1 (6 bases). Germline CDR1 is WNHNN and CDR2 is SYGVQD (reference sequence). V was clipped by 3 bases and J by 1 base, with 13 bases between them. CDR3 length: 15 residues. Here the CDR3 reads CASSDFRGPSYEQYV. DNA for the CDR3: TGCGCCAGCAGTGACTTCAGGGGTCCTTCCTACGAGCAGTACGTC.

This chain uses TRBV7-9 with TRBJ1-2, with 8 bases fitting TRBD1. CDR1 and CDR2 from the germline V gene are SEHNR and FQNEAQ (reference sequence). The J segment lost 2 bases and the V segment lost 6 bases, leaving 8 bases of the junction unmatched. This CDR3 spans 15 amino acids. CDR3 coding DNA: TGTGCCAGCAGAGGCCGGGACAGGTGGAACTATGGCTACACCTTC. Encoded protein: CASRGRDRWNYGYTF.

This clone has just one count. For the CDR3, the DNA is TGCGCCAGCAGCTTGGCGGGGGAGCAGTTCTTC. Encoded protein: CASSLAGEQFF. The chain joins TRBV5-1 to TRBJ2-1; TRBD2 is a possible D gene (5 bases). Trimming shortened V by 0 bases and J by 10 bases, and 5 bases separated the two germline ends. The germline V gene encodes CDR1 SGHRS and CDR2 YFSETQ. The CDR3 is 11 amino acids.

The chain carries TRBV6-6 and TRBJ1-5, with D hard to call. There are 15 residues in the CDR3. Germline V gene sequence: CDR1 MNHNY, CDR2 SVGAGI (reference sequence). V was pared by 6 bases and J by 0 bases, with 12 bases between. The CDR3 is CASREHRYSNQPQHF. In DNA, the CDR3 is TGTGCCAGCAGGGAGCACCGCTATAGCAATCAGCCCCAGCATTTT.

This clone was observed once. This chain connects TRBV4-2 to TRBJ2-5; TRBD2 agrees at 9 bases. Unmatched junction bases numbered 7, after V lost 3 bases and J lost 5 bases. Germline loops: CDR1 LGHNA, CDR2 YNFKEQ. This CDR3 spans 15 amino acids. CDR3 bases: TGTGCCAGCAGCCAGGGCGGGGGGGCCGGTGAGACCCAGTACTTC. Its translation is CASSQGGGAGETQYF.

The rearrangement uses TRBV29-1 and TRBJ2-3, with 13 bases aligning to TRBD2. Germline values: CDR1 SQVTM, CDR2 ANQGSEA. This CDR3 is built from 13 residues. V was clipped by 7 bases and J by 3 bases; unmatched bases: 1. In DNA form, the CDR3 reads TGCAGCGGACTAGCGGGAGGAACAGATACGCAGTATTTT. It translates to CSGLAGGTDTQYF.

The chain recombines TRBV19 with TRBJ1-5; TRBD1 matches 7 bases. Germline V gene lookup returns CDR1 LNHDA and CDR2 SQIVND (reference sequence). With 7 bases clipped from V and 1 base from J, the junction kept 4 bases outside the gene matches. This CDR3 spans 14 amino acids. The DNA of the CDR3 is TGTGCCAGTAAACTACAGGGGAGCAATCAGCCCCAGCATTTT. It specifies CASKLQGSNQPQHF.

J is TRBJ1-6 and V is TRBV7-9; D is undetermined. This CDR3 region has 12 residues. Trimming pared 5 bases from V and 9 bases from J, leaving 8 bases between. From germline, CDR1 is SEHNR and CDR2 FQNEAQ (reference sequence). CDR3 sequence: CASSPSASPLHF. In DNA, the CDR3 is TGTGCCAGCAGCCCCTCTGCTTCACCCCTCCACTTT.

V usage is TRBV5-6 and J usage is TRBJ1-5, with 9 positions matching TRBD1. CDR1 is SGHDT, CDR2 YYEEEE, per germline. V gave up 4 bases and J gave up 3 bases; unmatched junction bases: 5. This CDR3 has 15 residues. CDR3 residues: CASSKDRGSNQPQHF. The DNA for the CDR3 is TGTGCCAGCAGCAAGGACAGGGGTTCCAATCAGCCCCAGCATTTT.

A few counts support this clone. This chain joins TRBV5-1 and TRBJ2-7, with a possible D match to TRBD1 (5 bases). CDR1 SGHRS and CDR2 YFSETQ come from the germline V gene. Deletions cut 4 bases from V and 0 bases from J, with 11 bases between. The CDR3 is 14 amino acids. The CDR3 DNA is TGCGCCAGCAGCCCGACAGCATCCTCCTACGAGCAGTACGTC. It translates to CASSPTASSYEQYV.

The gene calls are TRBV6-5 and TRBJ1-6, with D unclear. This CDR3 contains 13 residues. Germline values: CDR1 MNHEY, CDR2 SVGAGI. V gave up 6 bases and J gave up 2 bases, with 5 bases separating them. CDR3 sequence reads: CASRATYNSPLHF. As DNA, the CDR3 is TGTGCCAGCAGGGCGACCTATAATTCACCCCTCCACTTT.

This clone was seen once. The chain links TRBV9 to TRBJ2-2; D not certain. Looked up from germline, CDR1 is SGDLS and CDR2 is YYNGEE. This CDR3 spans 14 amino acids. Deletions cut 1 base from V and 4 bases from J, with 8 bases between. CDR3 region: CASSVSGSTGELFF. The DNA of the CDR3 is TGTGCCAGCAGCGTATCGGGTAGCACCGGGGAGCTGTTTTTT.

The CDR3 nucleotides read TGTGCCAGCAGCTTGATAGGGTCCGCCGAGACCCAGTACTTC. This codes for CASSLIGSAETQYF. V gene TRBV5-4 combines with J gene TRBJ2-5, with no clear D. This CDR3 spans 14 amino acids. Germline loops: CDR1 SGHNT, CDR2 YYREEE (reference sequence). V was clipped by 1 base and J by 5 bases, with 12 bases between them.

V and J are TRBV19 and TRBJ2-1; D is possibly TRBD1 (5 bases). V was cut by 5 bases and J by 4 bases, with 9 bases left in between. The CDR3 contains 13 residues. CDR1 is LNHDA and CDR2 is SQIVND in the germline V gene (reference sequence). The CDR3 DNA is TGTGCCAGTAGTTCAGGGTATTACAATGAGCAGTTCTTC. Protein product: CASSSGYYNEQFF.

The CDR3 protein is CASSPDWNTEAFF. CDR3 sequence (DNA): TGTGCCAGCAGCCCGGACTGGAACACTGAAGCTTTCTTT. The chain links TRBV7-9 to TRBJ1-1; the D is unclear. Trimming stripped 5 bases from V and 1 base from J, with 8 bases between. CDR3 length: 13 residues. The germline V gene has CDR1 SEHNR and CDR2 FQNEAQ (reference sequence).

The V and J genes are TRBV18 and TRBJ1-1, with 8 positions matching TRBD1. Germline V gene data show CDR1 as KGHSH and CDR2 as LQKENI. The CDR3 sequence is 14 residues long. Losses at the gene ends were 6 bases for V and 5 bases for J; bases not matched to a gene: 8. The CDR3 reads CASSRGQGGTEAFF. CDR3 nucleotide sequence: TGTGCCAGCTCCCGTGGACAGGGAGGAACTGAAGCTTTCTTT.

V usage is TRBV12-3 or TRBV12-4 and J usage is TRBJ1-6, with no clear D. Trimming took off 5 bases at V and 10 bases at J, with 9 bases between the two ends. The CDR3 loop spans 12 amino acids. CDR3 sequence (DNA): TGTGCCAGCAGTCGAACGGACTCACCCCTCCACTTT. Protein sequence: CASSRTDSPLHF.

V is TRBV9 and J is TRBJ1-2, with a possible D match to TRBD1 (5 bases). This CDR3 region has 15 residues. The V end was cut by 4 bases, the J end by 0 bases, with 13 bases between. Germline CDR1 and CDR2: SGDLS and YYNGEE. In nucleotides, the CDR3 is TGTGCCAGCAGCCCGCGACAGAGAGCTAACTATGGCTACACCTTC. This codes for CASSPRQRANYGYTF. The variable domain in full, completed from reference TRBV9 and TRBJ1-2, reads DSGVTQTPKHLITATGQRVTLRCSPRSGDLSVYWYQQSLDQGLQFLIQYYNGEERAKGNILERFSAQQFPDLHSELNLSSLELGDSALYFCASSPRQRANYGYTFGSGTRLTVV.

This rearrangement joins TRBV12-5 to TRBJ2-3; no clear D gene. The CDR3 runs 14 residues. Looked up from germline, CDR1 is LGHNT and CDR2 is FRNRAP. V gave up 2 bases and J gave up 3 bases, with 9 bases separating them. The CDR3: CASGLTVGTDTQYF. The CDR3 DNA follows: TGTGCTAGTGGTTTGACGGTTGGGACAGATACGCAGTATTTT.